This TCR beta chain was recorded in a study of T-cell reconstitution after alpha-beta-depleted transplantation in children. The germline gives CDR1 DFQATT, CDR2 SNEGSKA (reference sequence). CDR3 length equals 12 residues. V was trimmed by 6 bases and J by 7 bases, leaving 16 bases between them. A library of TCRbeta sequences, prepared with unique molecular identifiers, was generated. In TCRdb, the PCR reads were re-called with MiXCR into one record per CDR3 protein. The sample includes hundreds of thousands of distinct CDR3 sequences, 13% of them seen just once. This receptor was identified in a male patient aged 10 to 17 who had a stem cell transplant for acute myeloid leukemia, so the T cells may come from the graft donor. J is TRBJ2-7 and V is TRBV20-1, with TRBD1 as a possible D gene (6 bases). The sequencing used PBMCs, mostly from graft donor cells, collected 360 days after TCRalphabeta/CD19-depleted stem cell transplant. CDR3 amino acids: CSAVRGVEEQYF. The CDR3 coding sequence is TGCAGTGCGGTCAGGGGTGTAGAAGAGCAGTACTTC.